This T cell receptor beta chain originates from a study of T-cell reconstitution after alpha-beta-depleted transplantation in children (dated by TCRdb to about 2016). Describing the broader study: Using TCR repertoire profiling, the study followed T-cell immune reconstitution in a quantitative way in children after TCRalphabeta/CD19-depleted allogeneic hematopoietic cell transplantation.

V is cut back by 3 bases and J by 1 base, with 6 bases in the junction unmatched. The CDR3 numbers 15 residues from cysteine through phenylalanine. The sequence is cut down to CDR3 DNA, 45 bases in frame from base 1. The germline V gene supplies CDR1 SGHRS and CDR2 YFSETQ. Library preparation employed PCR. The instrument given in TCRdb is Illumina HiSeq 2500. TCR libraries were prepared with molecular barcoding, using unique molecular identifiers to normalize TCRbeta repertoire quantification. The raw public data were reprocessed by TCRdb itself: fastp quality trimming at Q25, MiXCR clonotype calling, in-frame beta chains only. Entries are consolidated by CDR3 protein sequence, retaining the most common genes and DNA. A total of under 450,000 distinct CDR3 sequences appear in this sample, roughly 13% of them only once. The ten largest make up 4.3% of the sample. This clonotype was observed a few times. There is no known antigen for this receptor. Base qualities are not recorded, but no much larger clone differs from it by a single base.

The sequencing here drew on PBMCs, taken from the stem cell graft. Recombination connected TRBV5-1 to TRBJ2-5; 7 bases in the junction line up with TRBD1. This clonotype was sampled from a human donor who donated a stem cell graft to a child with Fanconi anemia. The CDR3 protein: CASSSRGQVQETQYF. The nucleotides are TGCGCCAGCAGCTCCCGCGGACAGGTCCAAGAGACCCAGTACTTC.